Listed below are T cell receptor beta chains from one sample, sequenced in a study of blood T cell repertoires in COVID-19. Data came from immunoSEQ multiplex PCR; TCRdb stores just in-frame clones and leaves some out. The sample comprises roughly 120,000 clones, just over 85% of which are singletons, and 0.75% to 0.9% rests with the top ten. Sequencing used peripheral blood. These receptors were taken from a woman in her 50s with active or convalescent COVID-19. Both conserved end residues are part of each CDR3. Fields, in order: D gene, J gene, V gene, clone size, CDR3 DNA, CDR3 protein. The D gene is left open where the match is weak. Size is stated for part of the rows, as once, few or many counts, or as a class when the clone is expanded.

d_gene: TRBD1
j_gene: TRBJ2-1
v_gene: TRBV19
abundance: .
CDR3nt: TGTGCCAGTAGTATCCAACTCCCGGGACAGGGGGCGAGTGAGCAGTTCTTC
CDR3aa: CASSIQLPGQGASEQFF

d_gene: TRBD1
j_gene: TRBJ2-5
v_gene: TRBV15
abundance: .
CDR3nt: TGTGCCACCAGCAGGACGACAGGGGCAGGGGAGACCCAGTACTTC
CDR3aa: CATSRTTGAGETQYF

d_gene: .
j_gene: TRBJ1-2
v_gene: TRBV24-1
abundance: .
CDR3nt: TGTGCCACCAACGACGGCCCCGGGAACGGCTACACCTTC
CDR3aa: CATNDGPGNGYTF

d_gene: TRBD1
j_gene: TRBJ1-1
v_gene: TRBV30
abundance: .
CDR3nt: TGTGCCTGGACTCCAGGGGGCTTGGGCACTGAAGCTTTCTTT
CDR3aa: CAWTPGGLGTEAFF

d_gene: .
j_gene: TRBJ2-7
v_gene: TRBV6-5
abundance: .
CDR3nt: TGTGCCAGCAGTTCCTACAGGGAAACGGGCGAGCAGTACTTC
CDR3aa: CASSSYRETGEQYF

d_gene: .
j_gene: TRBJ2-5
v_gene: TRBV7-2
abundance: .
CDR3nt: TGTGCCAGCAGCTTTAACTACAAAGAGACCCAGTACTTC
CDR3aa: CASSFNYKETQYF

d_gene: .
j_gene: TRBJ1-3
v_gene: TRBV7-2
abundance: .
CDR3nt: TGTGCCAGCAGCCCAGGTTATGGAAACACCATATATTTT
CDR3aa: CASSPGYGNTIYF

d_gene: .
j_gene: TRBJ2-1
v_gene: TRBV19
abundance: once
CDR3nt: TGTGCCAGTAGCCAGGGAAACTACAATGAGCAGTTCTTC
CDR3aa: CASSQGNYNEQFF

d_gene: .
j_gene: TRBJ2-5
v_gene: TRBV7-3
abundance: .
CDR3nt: TGTGCCAGCAGCCCCGCGGGACTTCAAGAGACCCAGTACTTC
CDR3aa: CASSPAGLQETQYF

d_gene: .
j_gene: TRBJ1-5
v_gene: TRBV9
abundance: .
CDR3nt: TGTGCCAGCAGCGTAGACAGGGTACGCAATCAGCCCCAGCATTTT
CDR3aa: CASSVDRVRNQPQHF

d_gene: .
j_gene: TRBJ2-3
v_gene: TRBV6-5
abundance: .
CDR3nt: TGTGCCAGCAGTCCCCTCTGGGGGCCAGATACGCAGTATTTT
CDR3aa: CASSPLWGPDTQYF

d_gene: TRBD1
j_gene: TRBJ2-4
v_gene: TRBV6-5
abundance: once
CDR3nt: TGTGCCAGCGGCCGACAGGGGGCGGCCAAAAACATTCAGTACTTC
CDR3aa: CASGRQGAAKNIQYF

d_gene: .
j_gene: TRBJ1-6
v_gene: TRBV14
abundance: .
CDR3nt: TGTGCCAGCAGCCAACAGACATCACCCCTCCACTTT
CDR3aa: CASSQQTSPLHF

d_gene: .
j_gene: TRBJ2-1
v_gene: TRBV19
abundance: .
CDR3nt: TGTGCCAGTAGTAGGGGGACAAGGTCCAATGAGCAGTTCTTC
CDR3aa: CASSRGTRSNEQFF

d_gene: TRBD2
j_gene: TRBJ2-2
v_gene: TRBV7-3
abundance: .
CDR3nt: TGTGCCAGCAGCCAAACCGGGACTAGCGGTACCGGGGAGCTGTTTTTT
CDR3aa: CASSQTGTSGTGELFF

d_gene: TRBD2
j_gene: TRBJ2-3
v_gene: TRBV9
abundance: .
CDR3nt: TGTGCCAGCGCCTCGACTAGCGGGAGGACTACGCAGTATTTT
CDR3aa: CASASTSGRTTQYF

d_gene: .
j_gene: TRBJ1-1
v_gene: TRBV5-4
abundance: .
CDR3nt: TGTGCCAGCAGCTTGGAGGGAGCAGCAGGAGCTTTCTTT
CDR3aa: CASSLEGAAGAFF

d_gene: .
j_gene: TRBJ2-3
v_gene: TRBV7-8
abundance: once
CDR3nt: TGTGCCAGCAGCTTGAGGGGAGCGGGTGTAGGTGCAGATACGCAGTATTTT
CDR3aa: CASSLRGAGVGADTQYF

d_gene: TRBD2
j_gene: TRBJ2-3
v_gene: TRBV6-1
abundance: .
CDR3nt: TGTGCCAGCAGTGGGGGGTTTTTGGCGGGAGGGCCAGATACGCAGTATTTT
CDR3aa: CASSGGFLAGGPDTQYF

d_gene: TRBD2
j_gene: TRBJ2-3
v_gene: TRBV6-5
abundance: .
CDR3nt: TGTGCCAGCCAGCGGGAGTTCACAGATACGCAGTATTTT
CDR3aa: CASQREFTDTQYF

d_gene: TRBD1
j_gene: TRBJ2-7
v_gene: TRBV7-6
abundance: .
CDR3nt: TGTGCCAGCAGCTCCGAACCGGGACAGGGGTCCTACGAGCAGTACTTC
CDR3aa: CASSSEPGQGSYEQYF

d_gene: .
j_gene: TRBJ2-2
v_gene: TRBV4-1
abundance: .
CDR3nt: TGCGCCAGCAGCCAAGATTTGAGGTCCGGGGAGCTGTTTTTT
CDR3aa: CASSQDLRSGELFF

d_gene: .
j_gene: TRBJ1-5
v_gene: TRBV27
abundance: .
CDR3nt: TGTGCCAGCAGTTTCGGACAGAATCAGCCCCAGCATTTT
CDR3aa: CASSFGQNQPQHF

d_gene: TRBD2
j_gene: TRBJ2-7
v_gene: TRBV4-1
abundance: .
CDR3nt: TGCGCCAGCAGCCACAGACTAGCGGGAGAAATCTACGAGCAGTACTTC
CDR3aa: CASSHRLAGEIYEQYF

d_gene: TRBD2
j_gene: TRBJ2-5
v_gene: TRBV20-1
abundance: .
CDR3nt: TGCAGTGCTAGTGCCCGTTTAGCGGGGCAAGAGACCCAGTACTTC
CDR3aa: CSASARLAGQETQYF

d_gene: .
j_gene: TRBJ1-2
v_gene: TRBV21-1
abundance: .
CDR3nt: TGTGCCAGCAGTAAGGAGGGCTACACCTTC
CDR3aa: CASSKEGYTF

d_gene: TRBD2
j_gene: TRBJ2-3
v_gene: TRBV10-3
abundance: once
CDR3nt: TGTGCCATCAGTGAGGGGGGGGAGGGCCAGTGGGATACGCAGTATTTT
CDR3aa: CAISEGGEGQWDTQYF

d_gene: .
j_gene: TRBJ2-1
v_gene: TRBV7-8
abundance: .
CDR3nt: TGTGCCAGCAGCTCCTCTAGGAGTGTCAATGAGCAGTTCTTC
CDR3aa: CASSSSRSVNEQFF

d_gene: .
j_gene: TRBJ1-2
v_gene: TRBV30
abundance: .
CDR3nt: TGTGCCTGGGCCCAGACTAACTATGGCTACACCTTC
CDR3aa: CAWAQTNYGYTF

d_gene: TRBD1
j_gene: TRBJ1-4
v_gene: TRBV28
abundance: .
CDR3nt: TGTGCCAGCAGTGACAGGGGCGGATGGGAAAAACTGTTTTTT
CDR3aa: CASSDRGGWEKLFF

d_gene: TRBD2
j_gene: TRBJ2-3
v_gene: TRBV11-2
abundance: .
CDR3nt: TGTGCCAGCAGCGATAGCGGGAGGTTGCCAGATACGCAGTATTTT
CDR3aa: CASSDSGRLPDTQYF

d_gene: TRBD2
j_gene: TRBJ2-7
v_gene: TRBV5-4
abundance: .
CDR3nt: TGTGCCAGCAGCTTTGGCGGGAGGGGTCCCCACGAGCAGTACTTC
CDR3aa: CASSFGGRGPHEQYF

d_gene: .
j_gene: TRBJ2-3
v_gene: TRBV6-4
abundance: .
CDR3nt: TGTGCCAGCAGTGTGGGCACGACAGATACGCAGTATTTT
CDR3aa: CASSVGTTDTQYF

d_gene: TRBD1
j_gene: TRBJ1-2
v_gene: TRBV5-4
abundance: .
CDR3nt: TGTGCCAGCAGCTTGCAGACAGGGGACCTTTATGGCTACACCTTC
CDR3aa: CASSLQTGDLYGYTF

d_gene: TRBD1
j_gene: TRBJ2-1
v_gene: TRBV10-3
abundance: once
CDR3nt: TGTGCCATCAGTGGACAGGGGTCAGGGGGGCAGTTCTTC
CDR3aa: CAISGQGSGGQFF

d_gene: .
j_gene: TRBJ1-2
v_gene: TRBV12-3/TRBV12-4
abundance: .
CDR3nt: TGTGCCAGCAGCCCCGGCGAGGCGGGCTACACCTTC
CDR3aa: CASSPGEAGYTF

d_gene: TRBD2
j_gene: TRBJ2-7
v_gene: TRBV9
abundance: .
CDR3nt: TGTGCCAGCAGCGTAGCTCCTGGTCTAGCTAGCGGGAGTTACGAGCAGTACTTC
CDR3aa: CASSVAPGLASGSYEQYF